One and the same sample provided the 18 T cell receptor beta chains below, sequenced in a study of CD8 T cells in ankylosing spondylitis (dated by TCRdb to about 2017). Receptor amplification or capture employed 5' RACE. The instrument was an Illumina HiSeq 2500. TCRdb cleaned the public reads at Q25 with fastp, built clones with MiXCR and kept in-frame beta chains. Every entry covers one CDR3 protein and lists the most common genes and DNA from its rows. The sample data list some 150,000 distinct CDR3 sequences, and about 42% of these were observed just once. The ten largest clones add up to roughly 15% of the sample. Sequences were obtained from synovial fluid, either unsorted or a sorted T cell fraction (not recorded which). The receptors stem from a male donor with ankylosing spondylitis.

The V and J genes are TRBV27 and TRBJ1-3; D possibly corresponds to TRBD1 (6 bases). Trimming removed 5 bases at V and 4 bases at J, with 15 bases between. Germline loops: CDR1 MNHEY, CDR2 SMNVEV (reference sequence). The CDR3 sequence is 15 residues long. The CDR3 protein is CASSTTGRTGNTIYF. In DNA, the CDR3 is TGTGCCAGCAGTACAACAGGGCGGACCGGAAACACCATATATTTT.

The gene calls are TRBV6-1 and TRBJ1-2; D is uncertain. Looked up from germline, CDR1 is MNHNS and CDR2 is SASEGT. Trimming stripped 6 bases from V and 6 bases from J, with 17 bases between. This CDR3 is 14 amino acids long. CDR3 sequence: CASRGLMRADGYTF. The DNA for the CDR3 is TGTGCCAGCAGAGGACTGATGCGGGCTGATGGCTACACCTTC.

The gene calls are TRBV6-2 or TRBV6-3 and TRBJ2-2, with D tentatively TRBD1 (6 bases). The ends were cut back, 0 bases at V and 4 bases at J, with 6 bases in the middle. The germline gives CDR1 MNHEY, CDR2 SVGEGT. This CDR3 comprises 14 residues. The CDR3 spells CASSYSDSTGELFF. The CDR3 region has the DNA TGTGCCAGCAGTTACTCGGACAGCACCGGGGAGCTGTTTTTT.

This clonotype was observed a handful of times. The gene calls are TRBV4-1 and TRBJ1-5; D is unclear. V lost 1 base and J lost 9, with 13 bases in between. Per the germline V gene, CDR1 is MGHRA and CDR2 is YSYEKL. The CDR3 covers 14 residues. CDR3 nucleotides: TGCGCCAGCAGCCAAGTAGGGTTTATGTGGCCCCAGCATTTT. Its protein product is CASSQVGFMWPQHF.

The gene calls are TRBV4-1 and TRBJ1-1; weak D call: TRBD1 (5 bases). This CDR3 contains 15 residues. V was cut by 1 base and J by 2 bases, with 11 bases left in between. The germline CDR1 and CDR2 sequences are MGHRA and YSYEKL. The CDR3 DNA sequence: TGCGCCAGCAGCCAAGTTTGGACAAAAAACACTGAAGCTTTCTTT. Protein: CASSQVWTKNTEAFF.

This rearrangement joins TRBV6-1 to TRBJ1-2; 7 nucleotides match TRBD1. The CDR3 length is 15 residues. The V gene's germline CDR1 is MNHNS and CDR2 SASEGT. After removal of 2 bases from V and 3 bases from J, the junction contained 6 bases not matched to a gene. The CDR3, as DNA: TGTGCCAGCAGTGAATATGACAGGGAGGACTATGGCTACACCTTC. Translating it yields CASSEYDREDYGYTF.

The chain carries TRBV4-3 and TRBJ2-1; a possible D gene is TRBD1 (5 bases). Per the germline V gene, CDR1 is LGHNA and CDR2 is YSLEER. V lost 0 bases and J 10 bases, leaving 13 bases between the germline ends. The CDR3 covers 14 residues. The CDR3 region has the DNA TGCGCCAGCAGCCAAGATGGACAACCCCGCGAGCAGTTCTTC. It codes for CASSQDGQPREQFF.

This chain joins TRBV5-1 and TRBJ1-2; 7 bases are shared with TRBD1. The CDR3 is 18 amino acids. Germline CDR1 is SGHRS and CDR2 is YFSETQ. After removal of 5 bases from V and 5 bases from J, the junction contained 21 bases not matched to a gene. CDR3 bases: TGCGCCAGCAGTCTTAAATACTATTGGACCTTCAGGGGGTATGGCTACACCTTC. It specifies CASSLKYYWTFRGYGYTF.

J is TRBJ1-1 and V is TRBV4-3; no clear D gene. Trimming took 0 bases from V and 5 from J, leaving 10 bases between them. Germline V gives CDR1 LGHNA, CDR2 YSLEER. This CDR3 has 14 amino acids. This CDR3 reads CASSQDSQETEAFF. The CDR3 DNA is TGCGCCAGCAGCCAAGATAGTCAGGAGACTGAAGCTTTCTTT.

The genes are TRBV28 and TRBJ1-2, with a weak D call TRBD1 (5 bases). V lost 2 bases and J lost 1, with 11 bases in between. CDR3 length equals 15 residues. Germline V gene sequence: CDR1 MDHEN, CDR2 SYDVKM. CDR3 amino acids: CASSLLSDSNYGYTF. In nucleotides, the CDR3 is TGTGCCAGCAGTTTACTGTCAGACAGTAACTATGGCTACACCTTC.

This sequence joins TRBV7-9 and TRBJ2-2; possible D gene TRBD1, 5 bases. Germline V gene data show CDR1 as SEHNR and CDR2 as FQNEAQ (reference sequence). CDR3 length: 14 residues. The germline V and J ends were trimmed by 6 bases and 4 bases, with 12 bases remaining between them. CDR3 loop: CASSPRQLTGELFF. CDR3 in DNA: TGTGCCAGCAGTCCTAGACAGCTCACCGGGGAGCTGTTTTTT.

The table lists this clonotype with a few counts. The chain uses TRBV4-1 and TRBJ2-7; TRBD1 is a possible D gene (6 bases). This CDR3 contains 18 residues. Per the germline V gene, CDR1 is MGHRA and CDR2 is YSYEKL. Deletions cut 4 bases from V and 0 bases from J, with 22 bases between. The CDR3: CASSPRTVPYSYSYEQYF. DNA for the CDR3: TGCGCCAGCAGCCCCCGGACAGTCCCTTATTCATACTCCTACGAGCAGTACTTC.

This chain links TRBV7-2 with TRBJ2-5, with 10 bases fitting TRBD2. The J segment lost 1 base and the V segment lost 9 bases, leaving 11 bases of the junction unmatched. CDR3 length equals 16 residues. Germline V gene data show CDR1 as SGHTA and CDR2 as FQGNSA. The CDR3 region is CASRGISGGTQETQYF. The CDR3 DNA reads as TGTGCCAGTCGGGGGATTAGCGGGGGGACCCAAGAGACCCAGTACTTC.

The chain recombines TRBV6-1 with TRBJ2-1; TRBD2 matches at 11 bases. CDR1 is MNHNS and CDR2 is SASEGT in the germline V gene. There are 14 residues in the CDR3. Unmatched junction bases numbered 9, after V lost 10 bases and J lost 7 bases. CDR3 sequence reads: CATLTSGSGNEQFF. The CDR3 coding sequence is TGTGCCACCCTTACTAGCGGGAGTGGAAATGAGCAGTTCTTC.

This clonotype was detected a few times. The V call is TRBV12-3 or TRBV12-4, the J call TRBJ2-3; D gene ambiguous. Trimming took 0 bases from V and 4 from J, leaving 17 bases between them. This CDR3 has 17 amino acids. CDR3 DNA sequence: TGTGCCAGCAGTTTAGCGCTGACTCTTCTTGGGTCAGATACGCAGTATTTT. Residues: CASSLALTLLGSDTQYF.

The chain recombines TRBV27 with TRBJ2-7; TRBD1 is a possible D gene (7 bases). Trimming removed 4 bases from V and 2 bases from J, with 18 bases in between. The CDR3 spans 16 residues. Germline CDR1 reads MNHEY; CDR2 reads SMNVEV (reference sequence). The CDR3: CASSSGDRGLPYEQYF. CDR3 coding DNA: TGTGCCAGCAGTTCGGGGGACAGAGGGTTACCCTACGAGCAGTACTTC.

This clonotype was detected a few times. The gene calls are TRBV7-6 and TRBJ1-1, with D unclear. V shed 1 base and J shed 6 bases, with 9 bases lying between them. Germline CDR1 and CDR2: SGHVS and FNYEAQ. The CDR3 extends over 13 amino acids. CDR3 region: CASSLGQNAEAFF. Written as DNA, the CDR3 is TGTGCCAGCAGCTTAGGGCAGAATGCTGAAGCTTTCTTT.

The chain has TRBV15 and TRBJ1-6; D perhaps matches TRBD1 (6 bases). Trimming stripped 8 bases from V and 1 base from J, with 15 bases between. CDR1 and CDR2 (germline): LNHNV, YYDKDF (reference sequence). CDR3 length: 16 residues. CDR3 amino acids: CATGVGGASYNSPLHF. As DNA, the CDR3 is TGTGCCACCGGTGTGGGGGGCGCGTCCTATAATTCACCCCTCCACTTT.